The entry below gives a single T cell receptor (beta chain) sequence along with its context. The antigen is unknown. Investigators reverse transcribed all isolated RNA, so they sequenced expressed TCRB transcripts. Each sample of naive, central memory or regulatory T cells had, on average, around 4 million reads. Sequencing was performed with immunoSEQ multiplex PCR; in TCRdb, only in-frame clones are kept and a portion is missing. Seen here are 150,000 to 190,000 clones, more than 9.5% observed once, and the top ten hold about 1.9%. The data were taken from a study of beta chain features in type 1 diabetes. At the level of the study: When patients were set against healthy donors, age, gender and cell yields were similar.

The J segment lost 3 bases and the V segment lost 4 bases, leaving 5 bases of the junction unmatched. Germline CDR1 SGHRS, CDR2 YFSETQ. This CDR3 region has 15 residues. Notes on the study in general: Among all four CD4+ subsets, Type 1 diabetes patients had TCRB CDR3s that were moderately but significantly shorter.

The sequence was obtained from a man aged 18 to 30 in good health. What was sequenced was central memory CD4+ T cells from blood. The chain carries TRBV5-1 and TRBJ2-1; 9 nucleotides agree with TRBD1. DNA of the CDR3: TGCGCCAGCAGCATTGACAGGGGGAGCTACAATGAGCAGTTCTTC. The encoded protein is CASSIDRGSYNEQFF.